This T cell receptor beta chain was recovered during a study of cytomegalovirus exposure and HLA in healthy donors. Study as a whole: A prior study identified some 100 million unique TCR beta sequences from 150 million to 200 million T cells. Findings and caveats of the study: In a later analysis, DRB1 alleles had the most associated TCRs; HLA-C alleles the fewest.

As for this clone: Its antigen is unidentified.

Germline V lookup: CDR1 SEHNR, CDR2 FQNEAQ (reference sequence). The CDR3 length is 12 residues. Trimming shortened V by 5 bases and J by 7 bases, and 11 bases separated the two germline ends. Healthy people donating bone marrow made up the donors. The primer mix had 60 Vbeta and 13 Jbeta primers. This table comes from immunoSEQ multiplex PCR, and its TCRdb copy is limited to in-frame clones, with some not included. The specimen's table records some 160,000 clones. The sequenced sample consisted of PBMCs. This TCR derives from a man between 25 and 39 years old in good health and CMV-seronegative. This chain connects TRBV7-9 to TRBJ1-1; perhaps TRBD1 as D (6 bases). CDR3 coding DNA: TGTGCCAGCAGCGCGACAGGATATGAAGCTTTCTTT. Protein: CASSATGYEAFF.